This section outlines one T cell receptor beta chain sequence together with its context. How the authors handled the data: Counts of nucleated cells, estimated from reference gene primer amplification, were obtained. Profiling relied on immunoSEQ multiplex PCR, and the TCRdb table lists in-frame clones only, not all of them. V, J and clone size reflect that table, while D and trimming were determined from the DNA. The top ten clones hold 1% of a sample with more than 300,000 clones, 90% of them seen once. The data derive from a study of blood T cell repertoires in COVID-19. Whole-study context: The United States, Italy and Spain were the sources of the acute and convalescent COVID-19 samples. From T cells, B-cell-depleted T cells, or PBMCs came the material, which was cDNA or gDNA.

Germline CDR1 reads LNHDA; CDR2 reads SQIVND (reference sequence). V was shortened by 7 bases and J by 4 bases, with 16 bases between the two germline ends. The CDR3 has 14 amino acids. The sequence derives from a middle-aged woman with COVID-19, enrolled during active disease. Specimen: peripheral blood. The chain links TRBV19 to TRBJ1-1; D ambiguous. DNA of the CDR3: TGTGCCAGTATTGCCGTAGAGAGGGCCACTGAAGCTTTCTTT. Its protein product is CASIAVERATEAFF.